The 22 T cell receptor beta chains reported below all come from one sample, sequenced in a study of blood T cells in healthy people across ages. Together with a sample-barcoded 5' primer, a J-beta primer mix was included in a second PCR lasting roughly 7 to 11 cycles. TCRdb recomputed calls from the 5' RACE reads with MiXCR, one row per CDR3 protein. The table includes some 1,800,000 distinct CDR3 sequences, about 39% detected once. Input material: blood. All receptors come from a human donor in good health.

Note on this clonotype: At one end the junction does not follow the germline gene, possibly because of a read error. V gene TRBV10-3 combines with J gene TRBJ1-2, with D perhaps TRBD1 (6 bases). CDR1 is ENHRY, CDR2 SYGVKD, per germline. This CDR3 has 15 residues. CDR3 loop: CAISDSRDNMYGHTF. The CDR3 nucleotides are TGTGCCATCAGTGATTCCCGGGACAATATGTATGGCCACACCTTC.

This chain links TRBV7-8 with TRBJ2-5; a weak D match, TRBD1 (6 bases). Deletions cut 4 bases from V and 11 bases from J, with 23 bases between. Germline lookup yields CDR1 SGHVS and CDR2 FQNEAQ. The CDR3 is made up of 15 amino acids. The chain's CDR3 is CASSWLQTGHNEQYF. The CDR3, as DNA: TGTGCCAGCAGCTGGCTCCAGACAGGCCACAATGAGCAGTACTTC.

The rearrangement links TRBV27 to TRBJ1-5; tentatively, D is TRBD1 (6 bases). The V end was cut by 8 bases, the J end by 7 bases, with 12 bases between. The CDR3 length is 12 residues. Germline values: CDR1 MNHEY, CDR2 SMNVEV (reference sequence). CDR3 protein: CASWRGGQPQHF. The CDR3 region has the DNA TGTGCCAGCTGGAGGGGGGGGCAGCCCCAGCATTTT.

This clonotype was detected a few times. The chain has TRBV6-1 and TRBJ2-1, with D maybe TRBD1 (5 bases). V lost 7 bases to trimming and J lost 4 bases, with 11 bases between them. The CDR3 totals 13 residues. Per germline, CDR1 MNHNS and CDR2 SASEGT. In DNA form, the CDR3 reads TGTGCCAGCACCAAACCAGGGTACAATGAGCAGTTCTTC. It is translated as CASTKPGYNEQFF.

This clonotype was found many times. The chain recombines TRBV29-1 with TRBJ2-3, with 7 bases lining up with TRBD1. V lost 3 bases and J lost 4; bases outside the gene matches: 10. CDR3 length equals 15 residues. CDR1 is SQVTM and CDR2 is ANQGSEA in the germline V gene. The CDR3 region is CSVDGYRGRSDTQYF. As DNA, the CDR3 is TGCAGCGTTGATGGTTATAGGGGGCGGTCAGATACGCAGTATTTT.

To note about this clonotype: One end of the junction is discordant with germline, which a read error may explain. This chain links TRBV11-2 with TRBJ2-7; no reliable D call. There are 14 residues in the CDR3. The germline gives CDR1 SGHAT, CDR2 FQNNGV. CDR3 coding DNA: TGTGCCAGCAGCCCCCGAGACGGATCCTACAAGCAGTACTTC. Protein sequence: CASSPRDGSYKQYF.

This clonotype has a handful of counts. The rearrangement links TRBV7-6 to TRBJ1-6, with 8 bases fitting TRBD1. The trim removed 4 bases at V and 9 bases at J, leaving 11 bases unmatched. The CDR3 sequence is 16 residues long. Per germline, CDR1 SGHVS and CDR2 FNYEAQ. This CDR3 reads CASSSTPGDRGSPLHF. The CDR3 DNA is TGTGCCAGCAGCTCCACCCCAGGAGACAGGGGTTCACCCCTCCACTTT.

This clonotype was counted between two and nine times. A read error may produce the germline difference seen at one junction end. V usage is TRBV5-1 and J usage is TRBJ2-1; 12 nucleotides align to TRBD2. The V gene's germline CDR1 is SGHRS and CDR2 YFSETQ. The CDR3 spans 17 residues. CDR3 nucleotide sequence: TGCGTCAGCAGCTTGGCCATACTAGCGGGGGGTGAAAATGAGCAGTTCTTC. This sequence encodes CVSSLAILAGGENEQFF.

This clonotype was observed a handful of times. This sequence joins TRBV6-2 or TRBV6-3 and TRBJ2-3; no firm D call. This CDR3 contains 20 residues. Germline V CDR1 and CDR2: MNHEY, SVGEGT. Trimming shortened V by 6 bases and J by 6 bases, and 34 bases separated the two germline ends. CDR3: CASRPFAPPTNRVGEDTQYF. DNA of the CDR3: TGTGCCAGCAGACCGTTCGCCCCCCCCACCAATAGAGTGGGTGAGGATACGCAGTATTTT.

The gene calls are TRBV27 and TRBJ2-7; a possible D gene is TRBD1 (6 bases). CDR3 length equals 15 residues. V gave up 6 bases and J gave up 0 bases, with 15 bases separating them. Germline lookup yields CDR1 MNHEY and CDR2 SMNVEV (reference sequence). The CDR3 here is CASRGAGRPSYEQYF. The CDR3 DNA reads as TGTGCCAGCAGGGGGGCTGGACGGCCCTCCTACGAGCAGTACTTC.

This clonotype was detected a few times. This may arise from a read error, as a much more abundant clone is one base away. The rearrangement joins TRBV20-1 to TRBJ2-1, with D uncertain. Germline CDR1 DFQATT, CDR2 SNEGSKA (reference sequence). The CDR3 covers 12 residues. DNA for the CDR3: TGCAGGGCTAGAAGACGAGACAATGAGCAGTTCTTC. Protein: CRARRRDNEQFF.

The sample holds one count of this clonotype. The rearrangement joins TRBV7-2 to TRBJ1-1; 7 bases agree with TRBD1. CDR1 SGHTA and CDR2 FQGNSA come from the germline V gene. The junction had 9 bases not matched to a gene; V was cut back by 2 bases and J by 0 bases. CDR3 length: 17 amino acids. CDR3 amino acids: CASSLRDRVPLNTEAFF. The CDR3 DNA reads TGTGCCAGCAGCTTAAGAGACAGGGTTCCCTTGAACACTGAAGCTTTCTTT.

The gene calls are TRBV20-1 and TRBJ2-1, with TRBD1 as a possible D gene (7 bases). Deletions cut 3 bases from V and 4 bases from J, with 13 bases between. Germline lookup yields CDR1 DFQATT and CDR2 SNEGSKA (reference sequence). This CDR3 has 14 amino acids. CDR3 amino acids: CSARDQGGYNEQFF. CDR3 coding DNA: TGCAGTGCTAGGGACCAGGGGGGATACAATGAGCAGTTCTTC.

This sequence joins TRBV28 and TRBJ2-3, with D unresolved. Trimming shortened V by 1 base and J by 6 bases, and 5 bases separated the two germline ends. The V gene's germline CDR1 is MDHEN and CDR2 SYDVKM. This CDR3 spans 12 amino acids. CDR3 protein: CASSLYMDTQYF. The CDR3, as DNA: TGTGCCAGCAGTTTATATATGGATACGCAGTATTTT.

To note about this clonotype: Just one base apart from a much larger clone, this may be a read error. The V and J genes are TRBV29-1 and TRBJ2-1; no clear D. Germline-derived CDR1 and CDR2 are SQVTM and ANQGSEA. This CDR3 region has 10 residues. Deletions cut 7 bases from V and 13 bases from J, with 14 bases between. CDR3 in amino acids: CSAGQETQFF. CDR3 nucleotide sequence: TGCAGCGCCGGTCAAGAGACCCAGTTCTTC.

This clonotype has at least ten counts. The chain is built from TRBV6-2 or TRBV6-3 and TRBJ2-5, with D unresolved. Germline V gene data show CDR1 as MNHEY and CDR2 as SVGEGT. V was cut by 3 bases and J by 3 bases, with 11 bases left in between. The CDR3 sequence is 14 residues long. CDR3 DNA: TGTGCCAGCAGTTATGGTGCGGAAGAAGAGACCCAGTACTTC. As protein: CASSYGAEEETQYF.

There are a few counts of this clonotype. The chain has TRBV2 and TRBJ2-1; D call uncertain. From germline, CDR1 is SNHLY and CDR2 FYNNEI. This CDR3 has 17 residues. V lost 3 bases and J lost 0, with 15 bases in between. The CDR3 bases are TGTGCCAGCAGTGACCCACCCCATCGGAGCTCCTACAATGAGCAGTTCTTC. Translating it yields CASSDPPHRSSYNEQFF.

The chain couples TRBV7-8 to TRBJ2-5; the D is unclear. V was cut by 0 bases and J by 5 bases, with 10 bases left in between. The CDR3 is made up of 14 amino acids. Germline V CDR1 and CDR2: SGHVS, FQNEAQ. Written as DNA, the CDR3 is TGTGCCAGCAGCTTAGCGGCTAGAGGCGAGACCCAGTACTTC. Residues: CASSLAARGETQYF.

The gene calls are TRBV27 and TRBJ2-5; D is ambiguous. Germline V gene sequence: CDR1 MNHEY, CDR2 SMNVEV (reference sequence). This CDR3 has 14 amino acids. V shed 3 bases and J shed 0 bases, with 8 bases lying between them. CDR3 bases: TGTGCCAGCAGTTTGCTGATGCACCAAGAGACCCAGTACTTC. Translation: CASSLLMHQETQYF.

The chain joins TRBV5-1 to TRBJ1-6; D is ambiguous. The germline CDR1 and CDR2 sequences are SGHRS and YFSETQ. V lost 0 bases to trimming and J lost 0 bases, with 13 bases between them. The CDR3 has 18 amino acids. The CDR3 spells CASSLVSRASSYNSPLHF. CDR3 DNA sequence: TGCGCCAGCAGCTTGGTCAGTCGGGCGAGCTCCTATAATTCACCCCTCCACTTT.

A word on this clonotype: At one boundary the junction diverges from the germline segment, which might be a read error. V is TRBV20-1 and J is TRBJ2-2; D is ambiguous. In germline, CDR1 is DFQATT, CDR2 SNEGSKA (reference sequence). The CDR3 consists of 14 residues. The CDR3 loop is CSARDPHDTGELFF. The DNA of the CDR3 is TGCAGCGCTAGAGATCCGCACGACACCGGGGAGCTGTTTTTT.

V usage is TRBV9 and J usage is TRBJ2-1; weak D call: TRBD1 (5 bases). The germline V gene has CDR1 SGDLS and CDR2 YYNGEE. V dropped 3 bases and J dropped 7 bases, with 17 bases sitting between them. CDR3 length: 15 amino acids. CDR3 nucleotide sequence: TGTGCCAGCAGCGGGCCAGCTCATGGGGCGAATGAGCAGTTCTTC. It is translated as CASSGPAHGANEQFF.